Described below is a single TCR beta chain sequence and its context. Its antigen is as yet unknown. CDR3 length: 13 residues. Trimming stripped 3 bases from V and 4 bases from J, with 9 bases between. Germline V lookup: CDR1 KGHSH, CDR2 LQKENI. Breast cancer patients provided tissue from their axillary draining lymph nodes. This record comes from a study of breast tumors, draining lymph nodes, adjacent tissues. Using its own MiXCR run on the multiplex PCR reads, TCRdb lists one record per CDR3 protein. The table shows 70,000 to 95,000 distinct CDR3 sequences, with around 20% occurring only once. The study, taken as a whole, reports: Luminal-like breast cancer showed significantly greater tumor-nontumor repertoire similarity than basal-like breast cancer did.

This receptor was taken from a female donor with breast cancer. Some clones in this sample may be carry-over from other donors' samples. The rearrangement links TRBV18 to TRBJ1-2; possible D gene TRBD1, 6 bases. Source material: axillary lymph node tissue. CDR3 sequence: CASSPRTAYGYTF. The CDR3 nucleotides are TGTGCCAGCTCACCCAGGACAGCCTATGGCTACACCTTC.